The 8 T cell receptor beta chains listed next were all sequenced from one sample in a study of cytomegalovirus exposure and HLA in healthy donors. The PCR employed 60 Vbeta primers together with 13 Jbeta primers. Method: immunoSEQ multiplex PCR; TCRdb's copy keeps in-frame clones and lacks some. The repertoire holds about 140,000 clones, with roughly 77% as singletons. The sample taken for sequencing was PBMCs. These receptors all stem from a man aged 18-30 years in good health and CMV-seropositive.

The chain is built from TRBV5-5 and TRBJ1-3; D not resolved. This CDR3 is built from 13 residues. Germline V lookup: CDR1 SGHKS, CDR2 YYEKEE (reference sequence). The V gene lost 5 bases and the J gene lost 2 bases, with 8 bases spanning the gap. The DNA for the CDR3 is TGTGCCAGCAGAAGAATAGCTGGAAACACCATATATTTT. Its protein is CASRRIAGNTIYF.

This sequence joins TRBV7-2 and TRBJ1-4; TRBD1 matches at 9 bases. Trimming removed 5 bases from V and 7 bases from J; junction bases left unmatched: 8. The CDR3 contains 15 residues. The germline gives CDR1 SGHTA, CDR2 FQGNSA. In DNA form, the CDR3 reads TGTGCCAGCAGCCTAACACAGGGGGCAGGTGAAAAACTGTTTTTT. It is translated as CASSLTQGAGEKLFF.

This chain joins TRBV30 and TRBJ1-2, with D unresolved. Per the germline V gene, CDR1 is GTSNPN and CDR2 is SVGIG (reference sequence). The CDR3 extends over 11 amino acids. V lost 4 bases and J 8 bases, leaving 11 bases between the germline ends. The CDR3 here is CAWNWAWGYTF. The CDR3 bases are TGTGCCTGGAATTGGGCCTGGGGCTACACCTTC.

There are a few counts of this clone. This chain uses TRBV6-5 with TRBJ1-1; weak D call: TRBD1 (5 bases). The CDR3 has 13 amino acids. V was pared by 8 bases and J by 3 bases, with 13 bases between. Germline V gene sequence: CDR1 MNHEY, CDR2 SVGAGI. CDR3 amino acids: CASHPTGDTEAFF. Here the CDR3 DNA reads TGTGCCAGCCACCCGACGGGGGACACTGAAGCTTTCTTT.

This chain links TRBV28 with TRBJ2-2; tentatively, D is TRBD2 (5 bases). Germline-derived CDR1 and CDR2 are MDHEN and SYDVKM. This CDR3 region has 12 residues. Between the trimmed V and J ends, which lost 5 bases and 6 bases, there was a span of 7 bases. CDR3 protein: CASSRTAGELFF. In nucleotides, the CDR3 is TGTGCCAGCAGTCGGACTGCCGGGGAGCTGTTTTTT.

The chain recombines TRBV14 with TRBJ1-1; 8 bases line up with TRBD1. The CDR3 runs 14 residues. V gave up 8 bases and J gave up 1 base; unmatched junction bases: 6. CDR1 and CDR2 (germline): SGHDN, FVKESK. This CDR3 is CASAVDRGNTEAFF. The CDR3 DNA is TGTGCCAGCGCAGTCGACAGGGGGAACACTGAAGCTTTCTTT.

This rearrangement joins TRBV2 to TRBJ1-4; 9 nucleotides agree with TRBD1. V gave up 6 bases and J gave up 7 bases; unmatched junction bases: 6. The CDR3 consists of 14 residues. Germline V gene data show CDR1 as SNHLY and CDR2 as FYNNEI. For the CDR3, the DNA is TGTGCCAGCAGGGACAGGGGAGAGAGTGAAAAACTGTTTTTT. Translated, it gives CASRDRGESEKLFF.

V usage is TRBV4-2 and J usage is TRBJ2-1; the match to TRBD2 covers 13 bases. Per the germline V gene, CDR1 is LGHNA and CDR2 is YNFKEQ. The trim removed 0 bases at V and 10 bases at J, leaving 9 bases unmatched. This CDR3 has 17 residues. The CDR3 protein is CASSQDPGLAGVSEQFF. The CDR3 region has the DNA TGTGCCAGCAGCCAAGATCCTGGACTAGCGGGAGTGAGCGAGCAGTTCTTC.